Given below is one T cell receptor beta chain in context. The antigen is undetermined. This same CDR3 is encoded by further DNA sequences in the sample. These data come from a study of T cell responses to AZD1222 COVID-19 vaccine. Turning to the study itself: Second-dose intervals near 4 or 12 weeks were combined. Whole-study results and caveats: The span of vaccine-associated CD4 TCRs extended across spike, with dominance at 160-218 and 743-854. The donor group comprised mostly white British people and more females; the analysis possibly underestimated clonal diversity.

Trimming took off 2 bases at V and 5 bases at J, with 9 bases between the two ends. The CDR3 totals 13 residues. TCRdb's copy holds only in-frame clones and misses some; the assay was immunoSEQ multiplex PCR. Among about 140,000 clones listed, about 90% were seen once. This specimen was peripheral blood, taken on day 0 of AZD1222 vaccination. This clonotype was sampled from an adult in good health. The rearrangement links TRBV12-3 or TRBV12-4 to TRBJ2-5, with a possible D match to TRBD1 (5 bases). The DNA for the CDR3 is TGTGCCAGCAGTTTAAGGGGTCGGGAGACCCAGTACTTC. This translates into CASSLRGRETQYF.